The present T cell receptor (beta chain) was sequenced within a study of T-cell reconstitution after alpha-beta-depleted transplantation in children. Study-level findings and limits: Surviving recipient T cells and thymic progenitors produced the high day-60 TCRbeta diversity seen in some patients. Several hundred expanded graft clones reportedly gave rise to the alpha-beta T cells present about two months after transplant. A year had passed since transplant, and T-cell counts and diversity by then came mostly from newly produced T cells.

The authors prepared the TCRbeta library with unique molecular identifiers. One entry per CDR3 protein, called by TCRdb with MiXCR from the PCR reads. The table has around 300,000 distinct CDR3 sequences, 6.5% to 9% seen once. This clonotype was seen a handful of times. What it recognizes is unknown. The CDR3 has 16 residues. Germline V gene data show CDR1 as MNHEY and CDR2 as SVGEGT. Trimming cost V 2 bases and J 8 bases; bases outside gene matches: 12. The sequence came from a female patient aged 2-9 years who had a stem cell transplant for Fanconi anemia, so the T cells may come from the graft donor. The input for sequencing was peripheral blood, taken 360 days after TCRalphabeta/CD19-depleted stem cell transplant. The chain combines TRBV6-2 or TRBV6-3 with TRBJ2-1; 7 bases map to TRBD1. CDR3 protein: CASSYPDRVPRHEQFF. The DNA of the CDR3 is TGTGCCAGCAGTTACCCCGACAGGGTGCCTCGGCATGAGCAGTTCTTC.